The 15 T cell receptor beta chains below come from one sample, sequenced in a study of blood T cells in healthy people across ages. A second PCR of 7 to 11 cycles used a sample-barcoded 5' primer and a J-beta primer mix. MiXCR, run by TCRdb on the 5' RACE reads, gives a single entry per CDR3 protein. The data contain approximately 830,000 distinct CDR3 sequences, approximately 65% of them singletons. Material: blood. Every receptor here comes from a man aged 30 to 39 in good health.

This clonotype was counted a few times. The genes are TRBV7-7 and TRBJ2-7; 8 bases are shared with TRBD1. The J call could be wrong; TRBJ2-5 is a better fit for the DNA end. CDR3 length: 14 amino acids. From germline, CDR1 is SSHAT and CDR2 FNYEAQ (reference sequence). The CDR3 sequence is CASSLAAGGETQYF. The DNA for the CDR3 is TGTGCCAGCAGCTTAGCGGCAGGGGGCGAGACCCAGTACTTC.

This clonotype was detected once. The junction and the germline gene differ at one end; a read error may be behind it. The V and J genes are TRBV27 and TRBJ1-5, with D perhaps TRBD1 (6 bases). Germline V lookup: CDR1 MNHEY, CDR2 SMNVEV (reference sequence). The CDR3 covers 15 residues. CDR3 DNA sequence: TGTGCCAGCAGTTTTCAGGGGTATAGCAATCAGCTCCAGCATTTT. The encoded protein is CASSFQGYSNQLQHF.

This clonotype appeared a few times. CDR3 amino acids: CSVPGLAGGEQFF. The CDR3 DNA reads as TGCAGCGTTCCGGGACTAGCGGGGGGTGAGCAGTTCTTC. The rearrangement links TRBV29-1 to TRBJ2-1, with 15 bases identical to TRBD2. The germline CDR1 and CDR2 sequences are SQVTM and ANQGSEA. The CDR3 has 13 amino acids. V dropped 5 bases and J dropped 9; count of bases not matched to a gene: 2.

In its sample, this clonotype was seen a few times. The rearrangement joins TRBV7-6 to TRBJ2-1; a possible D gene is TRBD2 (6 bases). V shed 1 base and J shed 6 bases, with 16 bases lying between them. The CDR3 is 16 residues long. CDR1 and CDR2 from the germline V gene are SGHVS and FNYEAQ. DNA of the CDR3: TGTGCCAGCAGCTTAGGTGGTGGCGGGGCGGGCAATGAGCAGTTCTTC. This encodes CASSLGGGGAGNEQFF.

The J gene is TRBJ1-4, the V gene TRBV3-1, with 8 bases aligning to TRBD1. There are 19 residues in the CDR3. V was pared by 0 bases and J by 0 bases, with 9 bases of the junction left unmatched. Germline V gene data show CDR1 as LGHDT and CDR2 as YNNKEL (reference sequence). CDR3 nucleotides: TGTGCCAGCAGCCAAGACGGTGGACAGGGTCTTGCAACTAATGAAAAACTGTTTTTT. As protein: CASSQDGGQGLATNEKLFF. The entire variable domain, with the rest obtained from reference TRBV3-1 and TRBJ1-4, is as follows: DTAVSQTPKYLVTQMGNDKSIKCEQNLGHDTMYWYKQDSKKFLKIMFSYNNKELIINETVPNRFSPKSPDKAHLNLHINSLELGDSAVYFCASSQDGGQGLATNEKLFFGSGTQLSVL.

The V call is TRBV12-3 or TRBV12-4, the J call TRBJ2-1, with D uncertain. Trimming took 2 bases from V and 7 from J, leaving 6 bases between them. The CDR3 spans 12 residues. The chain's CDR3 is CASSLTQNEQFF. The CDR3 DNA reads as TGTGCCAGCAGTTTAACCCAGAATGAGCAGTTCTTC.

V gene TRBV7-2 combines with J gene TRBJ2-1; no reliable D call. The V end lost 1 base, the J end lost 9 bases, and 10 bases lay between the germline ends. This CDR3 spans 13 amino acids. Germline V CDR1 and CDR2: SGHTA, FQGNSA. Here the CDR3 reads CASSLDRSAEQFF. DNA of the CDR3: TGTGCCAGCAGCTTAGATCGCTCCGCTGAGCAGTTCTTC.

CDR3 amino acids: CASSVGAAGRETQYF. CDR3 in DNA: TGTGCCAGCAGCGTAGGGGCAGCAGGGCGAGAGACCCAGTACTTC. The J gene is TRBJ2-5, the V gene TRBV9, with D possibly being TRBD1 (5 bases). CDR1 and CDR2 (germline): SGDLS, YYNGEE. The V gene lost 0 bases and the J gene lost 4 bases, with 13 bases spanning the gap. The CDR3 is 15 residues long.

The CDR3 spells CASSHYWDKGTQYF. In DNA, the CDR3 is TGCGCCAGCAGCCACTACTGGGACAAAGGGACCCAGTACTTC. The V call is TRBV4-3, the J call TRBJ2-5, with TRBD1 as a possible D gene (6 bases). Germline V gene data show CDR1 as LGHNA and CDR2 as YSLEER. The CDR3 is 14 amino acids. Between the trimmed V and J ends, which lost 3 bases and 7 bases, there was a span of 15 bases.

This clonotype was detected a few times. CDR3 coding DNA: TGCAGTGCTAGACCTCCGGAGCGGAGCTCCTACAATGAGCAGTTCTTC. Translated, it gives CSARPPERSSYNEQFF. This chain connects TRBV20-1 to TRBJ2-1; TRBD2 might be the D (5 bases). The CDR3 runs to 16 residues. Germline V gene sequence: CDR1 DFQATT, CDR2 SNEGSKA (reference sequence). The V gene lost 2 bases and the J gene lost 0 bases, with 14 bases spanning the gap.

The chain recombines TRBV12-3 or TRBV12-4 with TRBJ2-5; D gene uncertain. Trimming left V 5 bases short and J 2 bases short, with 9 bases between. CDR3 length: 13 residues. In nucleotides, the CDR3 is TGTGCCAGCAGTCACGACCCGCAAGAGACCCAGTACTTC. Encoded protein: CASSHDPQETQYF.

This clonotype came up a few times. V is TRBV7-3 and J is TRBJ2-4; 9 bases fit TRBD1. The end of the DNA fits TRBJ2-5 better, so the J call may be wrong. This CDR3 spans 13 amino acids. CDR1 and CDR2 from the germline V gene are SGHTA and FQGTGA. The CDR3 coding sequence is TGTGCCAGCAGGCGACAGGGGGGGGAGACCCAGTACTTC. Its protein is CASRRQGGETQYF.

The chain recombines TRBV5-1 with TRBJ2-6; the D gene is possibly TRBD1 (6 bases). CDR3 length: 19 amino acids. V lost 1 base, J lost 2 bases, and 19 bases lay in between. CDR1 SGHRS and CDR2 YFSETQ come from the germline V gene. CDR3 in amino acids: CASSLFGTGSGTGANVLTF. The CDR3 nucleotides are TGCGCCAGCAGCTTGTTTGGAACAGGGAGTGGGACTGGGGCCAACGTCCTGACTTTC.

The CDR3 region is CASSLSGAASYEQYF. CDR3 in DNA: TGTGCCAGCAGCTTATCAGGAGCGGCATCCTACGAGCAGTACTTC. The chain carries TRBV7-3 and TRBJ2-7, with D possibly matching TRBD2 (5 bases). CDR3 length: 15 residues. Trimming removed 2 bases at V and 1 base at J, with 12 bases between. Germline V gene lookup returns CDR1 SGHTA and CDR2 FQGTGA.

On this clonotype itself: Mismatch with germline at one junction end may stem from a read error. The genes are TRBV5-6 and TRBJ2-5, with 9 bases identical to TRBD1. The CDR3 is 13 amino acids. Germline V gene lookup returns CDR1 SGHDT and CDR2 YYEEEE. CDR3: CASGGTGQETQNF. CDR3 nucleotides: TGTGCCAGCGGGGGGACAGGGCAAGAGACCCAGAACTTC.